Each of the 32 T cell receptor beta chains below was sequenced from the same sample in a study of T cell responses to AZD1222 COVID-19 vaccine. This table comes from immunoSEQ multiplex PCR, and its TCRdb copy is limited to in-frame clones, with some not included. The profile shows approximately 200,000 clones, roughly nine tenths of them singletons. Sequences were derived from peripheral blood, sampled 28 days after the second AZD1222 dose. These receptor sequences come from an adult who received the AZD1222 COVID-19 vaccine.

CDR3 coding DNA: TGCAGCGTTGGGGGACTCATGAACACTGAAGCTTTCTTT. Translating gives CSVGGLMNTEAFF. V and J are TRBV29-1 and TRBJ1-1; perhaps TRBD1 as D (5 bases). The V and J ends lost 4 bases and 0 bases respectively, with 9 bases between them. The CDR3 sequence is 13 residues long. Per the germline V gene, CDR1 is SQVTM and CDR2 is ANQGSEA.

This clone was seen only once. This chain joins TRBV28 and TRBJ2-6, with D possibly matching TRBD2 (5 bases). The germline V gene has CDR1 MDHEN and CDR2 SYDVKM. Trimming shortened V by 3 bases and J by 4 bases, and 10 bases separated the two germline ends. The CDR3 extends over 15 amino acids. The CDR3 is CASSFKRAGANVLTF. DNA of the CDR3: TGTGCCAGCAGTTTTAAGAGGGCGGGGGCCAACGTCCTGACTTTC.

CDR3 nucleotide sequence: TGTGCCAGCAGCTTAATGGGGGGCTCCTACAATGAGCAGTTCTTC. It specifies CASSLMGGSYNEQFF. The rearrangement links TRBV7-3 to TRBJ2-1; possibly TRBD2 for D (6 bases). Trimming stripped 1 base from V and 0 bases from J, with 7 bases between. The germline V gene has CDR1 SGHTA and CDR2 FQGTGA. This CDR3 has 15 residues.

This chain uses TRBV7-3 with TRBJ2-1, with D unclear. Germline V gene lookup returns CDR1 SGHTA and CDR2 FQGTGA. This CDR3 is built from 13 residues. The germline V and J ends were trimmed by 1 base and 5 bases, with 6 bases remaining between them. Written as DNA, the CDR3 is TGTGCCAGCAGCTTAAATACTGACAATGAGCAGTTCTTC. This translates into CASSLNTDNEQFF. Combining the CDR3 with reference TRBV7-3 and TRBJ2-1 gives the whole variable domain GAGVSQTPSNKVTEKGKYVELRCDPISGHTALYWYRQSLGQGPEFLIYFQGTGAADDSGLPNDRFFAVRPEGSVSTLKIQRTERGDSAVYLCASSLNTDNEQFFGPGTRLTVL.

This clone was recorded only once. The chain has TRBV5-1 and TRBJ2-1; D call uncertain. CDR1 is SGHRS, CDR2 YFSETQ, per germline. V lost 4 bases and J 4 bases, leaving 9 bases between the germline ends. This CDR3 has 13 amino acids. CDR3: CASSRGDYNEQFF. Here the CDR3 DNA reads TGCGCCAGCAGCCGAGGTGATTACAATGAGCAGTTCTTC.

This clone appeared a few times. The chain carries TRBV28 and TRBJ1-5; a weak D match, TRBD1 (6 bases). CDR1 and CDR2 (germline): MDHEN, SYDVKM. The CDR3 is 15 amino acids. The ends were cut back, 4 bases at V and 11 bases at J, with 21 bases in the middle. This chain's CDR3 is CASSSRQWVGGAQHF. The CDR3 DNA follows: TGTGCCAGCAGTTCGCGACAGTGGGTAGGGGGGGCCCAGCATTTT.

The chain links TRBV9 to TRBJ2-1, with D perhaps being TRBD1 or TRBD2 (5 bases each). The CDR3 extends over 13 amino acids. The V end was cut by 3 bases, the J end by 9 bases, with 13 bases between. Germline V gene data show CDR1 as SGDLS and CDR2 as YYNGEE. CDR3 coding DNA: TGTGCCAGCAGCGGCCCTCGGGACGGTGAGCAGTTCTTC. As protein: CASSGPRDGEQFF. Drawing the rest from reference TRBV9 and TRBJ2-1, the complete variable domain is DSGVTQTPKHLITATGQRVTLRCSPRSGDLSVYWYQQSLDQGLQFLIQYYNGEERAKGNILERFSAQQFPDLHSELNLSSLELGDSALYFCASSGPRDGEQFFGPGTRLTVL.

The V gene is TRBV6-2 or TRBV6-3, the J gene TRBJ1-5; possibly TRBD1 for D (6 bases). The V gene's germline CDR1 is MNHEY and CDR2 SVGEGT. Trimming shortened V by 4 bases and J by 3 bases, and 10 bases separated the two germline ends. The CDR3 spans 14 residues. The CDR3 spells CASSLDSSNQPQHF. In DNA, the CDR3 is TGTGCCAGCAGTTTGGACAGCTCCAATCAGCCCCAGCATTTT.

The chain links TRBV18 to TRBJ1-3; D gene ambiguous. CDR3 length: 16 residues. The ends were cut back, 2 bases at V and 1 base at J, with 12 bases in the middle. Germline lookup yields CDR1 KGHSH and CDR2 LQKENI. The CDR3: CASSPSLIRSGNTIYF. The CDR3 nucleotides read TGTGCCAGCTCACCATCTCTCATAAGGTCTGGAAACACCATATATTTT. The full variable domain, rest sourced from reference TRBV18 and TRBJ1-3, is NAGVMQNPRHLVRRRGQEARLRCSPMKGHSHVYWYRQLPEEGLKFMVYLQKENIIDESGMPKERFSAEFPKEGPSILRIQQVVRGDSAAYFCASSPSLIRSGNTIYFGEGSWLTVV.

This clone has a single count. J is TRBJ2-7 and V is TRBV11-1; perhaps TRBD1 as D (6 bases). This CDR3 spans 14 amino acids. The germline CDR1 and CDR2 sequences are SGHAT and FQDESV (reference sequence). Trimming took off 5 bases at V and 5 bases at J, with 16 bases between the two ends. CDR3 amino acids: CASSLGRQVHEQYF. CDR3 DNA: TGTGCCAGCAGCCTTGGGCGACAGGTCCACGAGCAGTACTTC.

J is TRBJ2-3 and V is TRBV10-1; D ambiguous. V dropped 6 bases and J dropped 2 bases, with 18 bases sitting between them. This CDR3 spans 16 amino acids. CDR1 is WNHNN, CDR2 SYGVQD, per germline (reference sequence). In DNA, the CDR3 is TGCGCCAGCAGCTCTCGGGCAGGTCATAACACAGATACGCAGTATTTT. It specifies CASSSRAGHNTDTQYF.

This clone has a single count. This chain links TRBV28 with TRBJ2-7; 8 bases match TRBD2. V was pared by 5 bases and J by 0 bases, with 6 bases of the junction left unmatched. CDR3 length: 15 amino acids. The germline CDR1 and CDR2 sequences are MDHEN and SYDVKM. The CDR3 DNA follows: TGTGCCAGCAGTCAGCGGGGGACCAGCTCCTACGAGCAGTACTTC. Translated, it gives CASSQRGTSSYEQYF.

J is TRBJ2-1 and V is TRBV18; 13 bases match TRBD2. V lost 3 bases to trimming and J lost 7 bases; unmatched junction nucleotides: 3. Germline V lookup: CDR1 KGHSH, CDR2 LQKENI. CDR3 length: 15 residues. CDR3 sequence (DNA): TGTGCCAGCTCACCGACTAGCGGGAGGACGAATGAGCAGTTCTTC. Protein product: CASSPTSGRTNEQFF.

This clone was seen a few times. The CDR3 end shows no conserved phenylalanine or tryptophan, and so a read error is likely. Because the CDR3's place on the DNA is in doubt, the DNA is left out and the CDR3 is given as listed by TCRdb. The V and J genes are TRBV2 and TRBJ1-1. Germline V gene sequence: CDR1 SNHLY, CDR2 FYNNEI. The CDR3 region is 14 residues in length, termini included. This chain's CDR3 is CASSESSGKPTIRE.

DNA of the CDR3: TGTGCCACCAGTGATCCGGGACAGGGGAACTACGAGCAGTACTTC. Translating it yields CATSDPGQGNYEQYF. The chain joins TRBV24-1 to TRBJ2-7; 10 bases are shared with TRBD1. This CDR3 has 15 residues. The germline V gene encodes CDR1 KGHDR and CDR2 SFDVKD. Trimming took 3 bases from V and 3 from J; bases not matched to a gene: 4.

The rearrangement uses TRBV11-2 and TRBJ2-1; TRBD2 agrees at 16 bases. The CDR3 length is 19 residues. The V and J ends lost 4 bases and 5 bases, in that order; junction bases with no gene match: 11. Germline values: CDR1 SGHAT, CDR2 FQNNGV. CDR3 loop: CASSYKAGTSGRAHNEQFF. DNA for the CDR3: TGTGCCAGCAGCTATAAGGCAGGGACTAGCGGGAGGGCCCACAATGAGCAGTTCTTC.

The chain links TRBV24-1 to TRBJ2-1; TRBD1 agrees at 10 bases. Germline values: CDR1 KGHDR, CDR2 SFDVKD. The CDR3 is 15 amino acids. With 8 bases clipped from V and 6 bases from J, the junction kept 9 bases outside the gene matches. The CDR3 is CATTESGTGANEQFF. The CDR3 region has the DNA TGTGCCACCACCGAATCCGGGACAGGGGCCAATGAGCAGTTCTTC.

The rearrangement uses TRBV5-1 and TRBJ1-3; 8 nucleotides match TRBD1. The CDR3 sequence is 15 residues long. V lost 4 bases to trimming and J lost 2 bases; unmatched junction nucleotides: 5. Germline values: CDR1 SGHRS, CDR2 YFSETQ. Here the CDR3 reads CASSPGTGPGNTIYF. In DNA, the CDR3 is TGCGCCAGCAGCCCGGGGACAGGCCCTGGAAACACCATATATTTT.

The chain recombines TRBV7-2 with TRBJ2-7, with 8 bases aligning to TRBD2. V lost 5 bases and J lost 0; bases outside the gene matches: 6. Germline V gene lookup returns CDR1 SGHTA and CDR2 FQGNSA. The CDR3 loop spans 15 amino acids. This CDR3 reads CASSRGLARSYEQYF. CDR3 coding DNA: TGTGCCAGCAGCCGCGGACTAGCCCGCTCCTACGAGCAGTACTTC. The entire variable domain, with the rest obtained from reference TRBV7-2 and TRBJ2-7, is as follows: GAGVSQSPSNKVTEKGKDVELRCDPISGHTALYWYRQSLGQGLEFLIYFQGNSAPDKSGLPSDRFSAERTGGSVSTLTIQRTQQEDSAVYLCASSRGLARSYEQYFGPGTRLTVT.

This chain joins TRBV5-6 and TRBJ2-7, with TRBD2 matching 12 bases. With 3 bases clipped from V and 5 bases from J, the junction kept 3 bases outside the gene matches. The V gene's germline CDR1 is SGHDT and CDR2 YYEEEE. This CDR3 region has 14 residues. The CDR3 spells CASSWTSGTHEQYF. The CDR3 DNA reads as TGTGCCAGCAGCTGGACTAGCGGGACTCACGAGCAGTACTTC.

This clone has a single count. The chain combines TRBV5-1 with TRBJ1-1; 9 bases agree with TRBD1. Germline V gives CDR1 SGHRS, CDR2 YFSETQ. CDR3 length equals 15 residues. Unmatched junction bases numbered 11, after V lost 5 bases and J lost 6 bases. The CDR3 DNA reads TGCGCCAGCAGTTACGGGGACAGGGAGAATGCTGAAGCTTTCTTT. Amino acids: CASSYGDRENAEAFF.

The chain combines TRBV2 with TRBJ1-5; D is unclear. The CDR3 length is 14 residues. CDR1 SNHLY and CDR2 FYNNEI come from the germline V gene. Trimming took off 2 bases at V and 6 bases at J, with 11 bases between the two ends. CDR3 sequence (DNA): TGTGCCAGCAGTGAAAGCCATCCGGCTCAGCCCCAGCATTTT. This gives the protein CASSESHPAQPQHF.

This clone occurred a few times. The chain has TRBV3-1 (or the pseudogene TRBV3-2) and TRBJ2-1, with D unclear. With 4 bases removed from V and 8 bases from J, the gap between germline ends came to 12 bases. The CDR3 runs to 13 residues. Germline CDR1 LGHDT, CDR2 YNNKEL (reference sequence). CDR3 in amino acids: CASSLGPGYEQFF. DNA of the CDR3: TGTGCCAGCAGCCTAGGCCCAGGCTATGAGCAGTTCTTC.

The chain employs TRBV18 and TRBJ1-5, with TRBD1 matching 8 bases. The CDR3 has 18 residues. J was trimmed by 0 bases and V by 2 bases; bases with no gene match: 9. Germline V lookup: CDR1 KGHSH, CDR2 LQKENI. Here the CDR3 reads CASSPSGTGIYSNQPQHF. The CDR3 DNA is TGTGCCAGCTCACCATCCGGGACAGGCATTTATAGCAATCAGCCCCAGCATTTT.

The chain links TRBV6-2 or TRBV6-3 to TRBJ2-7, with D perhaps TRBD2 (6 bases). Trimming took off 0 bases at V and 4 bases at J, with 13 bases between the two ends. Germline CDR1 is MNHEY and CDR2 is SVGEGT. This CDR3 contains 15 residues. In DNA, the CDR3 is TGTGCCAGCAGTTACTCGAGAGCGGGTCGATACGAGCAGTACTTC. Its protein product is CASSYSRAGRYEQYF.

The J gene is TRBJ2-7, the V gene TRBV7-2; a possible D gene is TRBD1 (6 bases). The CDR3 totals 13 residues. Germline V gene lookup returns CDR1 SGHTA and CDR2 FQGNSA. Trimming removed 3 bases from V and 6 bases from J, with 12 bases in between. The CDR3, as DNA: TGTGCCAGCAGCTTCGGACAGCCACTCGAGCAGTACTTC. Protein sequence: CASSFGQPLEQYF.

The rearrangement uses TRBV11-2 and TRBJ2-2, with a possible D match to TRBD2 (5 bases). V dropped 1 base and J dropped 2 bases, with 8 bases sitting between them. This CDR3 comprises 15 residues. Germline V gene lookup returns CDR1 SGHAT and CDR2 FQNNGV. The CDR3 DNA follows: TGTGCCAGCAGCTTAGCGGGATCTAACACCGGGGAGCTGTTTTTT. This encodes CASSLAGSNTGELFF. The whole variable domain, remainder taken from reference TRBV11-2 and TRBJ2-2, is EAGVAQSPRYKIIEKRQSVAFWCNPISGHATLYWYQQILGQGPKLLIQFQNNGVVDDSQLPKDRFSAERLKGVDSTLKIQPAKLEDSAVYLCASSLAGSNTGELFFGEGSRLTVL.

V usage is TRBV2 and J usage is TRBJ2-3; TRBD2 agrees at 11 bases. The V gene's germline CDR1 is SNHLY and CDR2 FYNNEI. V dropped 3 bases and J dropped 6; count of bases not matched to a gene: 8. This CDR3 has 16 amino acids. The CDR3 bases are TGTGCCAGCAGTGAGGCATTAGCGGGAGGGGGGGATACGCAGTATTTT. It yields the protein CASSEALAGGGDTQYF.

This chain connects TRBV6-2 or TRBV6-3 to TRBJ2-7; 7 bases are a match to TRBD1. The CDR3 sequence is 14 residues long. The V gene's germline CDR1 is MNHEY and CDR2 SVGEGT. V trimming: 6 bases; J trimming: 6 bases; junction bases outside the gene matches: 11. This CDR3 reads CASSVLDRIREQYF. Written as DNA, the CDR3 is TGTGCCAGCAGCGTATTGGACAGGATCCGCGAGCAGTACTTC.

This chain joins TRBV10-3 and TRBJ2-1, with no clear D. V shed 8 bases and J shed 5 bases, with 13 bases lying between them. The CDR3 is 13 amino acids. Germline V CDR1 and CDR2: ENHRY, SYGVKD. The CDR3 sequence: CAIGVGKNNEQFF. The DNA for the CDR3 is TGTGCCATCGGAGTGGGGAAGAACAATGAGCAGTTCTTC.

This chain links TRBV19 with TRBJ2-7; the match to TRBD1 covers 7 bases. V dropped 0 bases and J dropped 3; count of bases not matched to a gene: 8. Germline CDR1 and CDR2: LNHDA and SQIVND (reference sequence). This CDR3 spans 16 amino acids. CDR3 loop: CASSIDGKGAYYEQYF. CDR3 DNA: TGTGCCAGTAGTATAGATGGCAAGGGGGCATACTACGAGCAGTACTTC. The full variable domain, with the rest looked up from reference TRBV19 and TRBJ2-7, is DGGITQSPKYLFRKEGQNVTLSCEQNLNHDAMYWYRQDPGQGLRLIYYSQIVNDFQKGDIAEGYSVSREKKESFPLTVTSAQKNPTAFYLCASSIDGKGAYYEQYFGPGTRLTVT.

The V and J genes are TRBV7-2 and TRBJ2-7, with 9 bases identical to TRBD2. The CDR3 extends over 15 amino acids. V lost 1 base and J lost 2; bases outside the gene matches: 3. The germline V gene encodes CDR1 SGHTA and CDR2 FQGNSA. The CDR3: CASSLGTSAAYEQYF. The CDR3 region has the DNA TGTGCCAGCAGCTTAGGGACTAGCGCTGCCTACGAGCAGTACTTC.